This TCR beta chain is from a study of T cell responses to AZD1222 COVID-19 vaccine. Produced via immunoSEQ multiplex PCR; TCRdb's table is partial and in-frame only. Of 110,000 to 150,000 clones in the sample, 92% were seen once. Worth noting for this clone: Its antigen remains unidentified.

Notes on the study in general: Donors in the cohort were predominantly white British and more often female, and clonal diversity was possibly underestimated. In the spike-specific TCR repertoire, nearly half reportedly target unmutated variant regions. Baseline seropositivity characterized only a handful of AZD1222 recipients. Every sample of the repertoires postdated the peak T cell response.

The source was peripheral blood, collected 28 days after the second AZD1222 dose. The sequence derives from an adult who received the AZD1222 COVID-19 vaccine.

The CDR3 DNA reads TGTGCCACCGAAGCTGGGACAGGGGGAAACTATGGCTACACCTTC. This encodes CATEAGTGGNYGYTF. The chain couples TRBV15 to TRBJ1-2; TRBD1 agrees at 11 bases. CDR1 is LNHNV and CDR2 is YYDKDF in the germline V gene (reference sequence). This CDR3 comprises 15 residues. J gave up 2 bases and V 8 bases, and 7 bases lay outside the gene matches.